Following are 12 T cell receptor beta chains from one sample sequenced in a study of T-cell reconstitution after alpha-beta-depleted transplantation in children. A library of TCRbeta sequences, prepared with unique molecular identifiers, was generated. TCRdb re-analysed the PCR reads in MiXCR, keeping a single row per CDR3 protein. The data show 350,000 to 450,000 distinct CDR3 sequences, with 10% to 15% seen just once and around 4.5% held by the top ten. The sequenced sample was PBMCs, obtained from the stem cell graft. These receptor sequences come from a human donor who donated a stem cell graft to a child with Fanconi anemia.

The rearrangement joins TRBV20-1 to TRBJ2-7; perhaps TRBD1 as D (5 bases). Germline V lookup: CDR1 DFQATT, CDR2 SNEGSKA (reference sequence). The V end was cut by 0 bases, the J end by 0 bases, with 12 bases between. The CDR3 contains 15 residues. The DNA of the CDR3 is TGCAGTGCTAGAGATCAGGGTTCAAGCTCCTACGAGCAGTACTTC. It yields the protein CSARDQGSSSYEQYF.

The chain has TRBV7-2 and TRBJ1-2, with a weak D call TRBD1 (5 bases). Germline CDR1 is SGHTA and CDR2 is FQGNSA. The CDR3 is 15 residues long. V was cut by 1 base and J by 3 bases, with 12 bases left in between. This CDR3 reads CASSLVGGGYYGYTF. The CDR3 DNA reads as TGTGCCAGCAGCTTAGTTGGGGGAGGCTACTATGGCTACACCTTC.

This chain uses TRBV20-1 with TRBJ1-3; possible D gene TRBD1, 5 bases. There are 13 residues in the CDR3. The germline gives CDR1 DFQATT, CDR2 SNEGSKA (reference sequence). Deletions cut 4 bases from V and 4 bases from J, with 11 bases between. CDR3 residues: CSAIEGRGNTIYF. The CDR3 DNA reads TGCAGTGCTATCGAGGGACGAGGAAACACCATATATTTT.

This clonotype has at least ten counts. V gene TRBV28 combines with J gene TRBJ1-2; D not certain. The CDR3 extends over 13 amino acids. Germline values: CDR1 MDHEN, CDR2 SYDVKM. Deletions cut 5 bases from V and 2 bases from J, with 9 bases between. The CDR3 DNA is TGTGCCAGCAGTCCAACACGGAACTATGGCTACACCTTC. Translating gives CASSPTRNYGYTF.

The CDR3 bases are TGTGCCAGCAGTTTTGACAGGGGGCCCTCGGAGACCCAGTACTTC. This encodes CASSFDRGPSETQYF. This chain joins TRBV12-3 or TRBV12-4 and TRBJ2-5; 10 bases are a match to TRBD1. The CDR3 has 15 residues. Losses at the gene ends were 3 bases for V and 5 bases for J; bases not matched to a gene: 6.

This clonotype occurred a few times. The rearrangement joins TRBV27 to TRBJ1-1; tentative D call: TRBD1 (5 bases). The germline V gene has CDR1 MNHEY and CDR2 SMNVEV (reference sequence). V lost 5 bases and J lost 6, with 16 bases in between. The CDR3 totals 14 residues. The CDR3 region has the DNA TGTGCCAGCAGTCCAGGGACGGGCAGGCCTGAAGCTTTCTTT. Translating it yields CASSPGTGRPEAFF.

This clonotype was detected only a few times. This chain links TRBV15 with TRBJ2-3; D may match TRBD1 or TRBD2 (5 bases each). The CDR3 consists of 15 residues. The ends were cut back, 3 bases at V and 0 bases at J, with 10 bases in the middle. CDR1 LNHNV and CDR2 YYDKDF come from the germline V gene (reference sequence). CDR3 sequence (DNA): TGTGCCACCAGCAGTGGGACGGCTAGCACAGATACGCAGTATTTT. This gives the protein CATSSGTASTDTQYF.

This chain links TRBV5-1 with TRBJ1-2; weak D call: TRBD1 (5 bases). The V gene lost 6 bases and the J gene lost 6 bases, with 15 bases spanning the gap. This CDR3 spans 13 amino acids. Per the germline V gene, CDR1 is SGHRS and CDR2 is YFSETQ. The CDR3 loop reads CASKIGVRDGYTF. The CDR3 nucleotides read TGCGCCAGCAAGATCGGGGTCAGGGATGGCTACACCTTC. Filled out from reference TRBV5-1 and TRBJ1-2, the complete variable domain reads KAGVTQTPRYLIKTRGQQVTLSCSPISGHRSVSWYQQTPGQGLQFLFEYFSETQRNKGNFPGRFSGRQFSNSRSEMNVSTLELGDSALYLCASKIGVRDGYTFGSGTRLTVV.

This clonotype has at least ten counts. The rearrangement uses TRBV27 and TRBJ1-3; unclear D gene. The germline V and J ends were trimmed by 6 bases and 0 bases, with 6 bases remaining between them. The CDR3 spans 13 residues. From germline, CDR1 is MNHEY and CDR2 SMNVEV (reference sequence). CDR3 sequence: CASRGSSGNTIYF. The CDR3 region has the DNA TGTGCCAGCAGGGGCAGCTCTGGAAACACCATATATTTT.

This clonotype was seen many times. The rearrangement uses TRBV5-4 and TRBJ2-5; D assignment may be TRBD1 or TRBD2 (6 bases each). Deletions cut 1 base from V and 6 bases from J, with 13 bases between. The CDR3 has 14 residues. CDR1 and CDR2 (germline): SGHNT, YYREEE (reference sequence). CDR3 loop: CASSLRGADKTQYF. DNA for the CDR3: TGTGCCAGCAGCTTGAGGGGGGCCGATAAGACCCAGTACTTC.

This clonotype was seen only a few times. The chain links TRBV5-1 to TRBJ1-1; D gene ambiguous. The CDR3 is 14 residues long. The germline V and J ends were trimmed by 4 bases and 8 bases, with 18 bases remaining between them. Per germline, CDR1 SGHRS and CDR2 YFSETQ. The CDR3 DNA reads TGCGCCAGCAGCCATGACGGAGGGCCGCTGGAAGCTTTCTTT. It is translated as CASSHDGGPLEAFF.

The genes are TRBV4-3 and TRBJ1-2, with TRBD1 as a possible D gene (5 bases). V was cut by 1 base and J by 4 bases, with 10 bases left in between. The germline CDR1 and CDR2 sequences are LGHNA and YSLEER. The CDR3 consists of 14 residues. CDR3 in DNA: TGCGCCAGCAGCCAAGTGGGGGGTAGCTATGGCTACACCTTC. This sequence encodes CASSQVGGSYGYTF.